This passage covers 2 T cell receptor beta chains from one sample sequenced in a study of blood T cell repertoires in COVID-19. Clones were sequenced by immunoSEQ multiplex PCR, and TCRdb holds only the in-frame ones, with some missing. This sample has some 300,000 clones, with about 87% found just once. Sample: peripheral blood. The receptors were sampled from a man in his 70s with acute or convalescent COVID-19.

The chain is built from TRBV24-1 and TRBJ2-1, with 13 bases lining up with TRBD2. J was trimmed by 7 bases and V by 3 bases; bases with no gene match: 5. Germline loops: CDR1 KGHDR, CDR2 SFDVKD. The CDR3 spans 16 residues. The chain's CDR3 is CATSDPTSGRTNEQFF. For the CDR3, the DNA is TGTGCCACCAGTGATCCGACTAGCGGGAGGACAAATGAGCAGTTCTTC.

The genes are TRBV4-3 and TRBJ2-7; 8 bases match TRBD1. Trimming removed 0 bases from V and 4 bases from J; junction bases left unmatched: 5. Germline loops: CDR1 LGHNA, CDR2 YSLEER. The CDR3 is made up of 15 amino acids. In nucleotides, the CDR3 is TGCGCCAGCAGCCAAGAGAGACAGGGGTGGTACGAGCAGTACTTC. Its protein product is CASSQERQGWYEQYF.